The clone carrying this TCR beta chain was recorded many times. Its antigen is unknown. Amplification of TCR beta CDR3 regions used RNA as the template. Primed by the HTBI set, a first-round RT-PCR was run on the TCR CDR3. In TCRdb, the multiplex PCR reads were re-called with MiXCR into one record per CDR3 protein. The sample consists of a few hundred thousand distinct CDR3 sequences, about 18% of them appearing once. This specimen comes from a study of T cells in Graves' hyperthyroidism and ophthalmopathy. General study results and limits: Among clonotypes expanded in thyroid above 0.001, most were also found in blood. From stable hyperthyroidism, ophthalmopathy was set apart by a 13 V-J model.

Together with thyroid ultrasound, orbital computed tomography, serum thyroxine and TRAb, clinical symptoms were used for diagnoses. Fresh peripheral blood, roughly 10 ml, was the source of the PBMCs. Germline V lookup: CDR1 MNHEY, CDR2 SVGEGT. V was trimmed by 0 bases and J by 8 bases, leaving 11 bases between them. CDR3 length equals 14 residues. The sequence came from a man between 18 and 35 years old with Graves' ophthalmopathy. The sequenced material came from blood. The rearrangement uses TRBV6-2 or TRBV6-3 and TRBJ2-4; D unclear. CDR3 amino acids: CASSYSFGQDIQYF. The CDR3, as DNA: TGTGCCAGCAGTTACTCGTTTGGGCAGGACATTCAGTACTTC.